This T cell receptor beta chain originates from a study of cytomegalovirus exposure and HLA in healthy donors (dated by TCRdb to about 2017). For the study in its entirety: According to an earlier analysis of 587 of the donors, some 170 million T cells yielded roughly 110 million unique TCR beta sequences and 276 Gb of sequence data. An early release that covered fewer than 800 HLA-typed donors contained around 330 gigabases of sequencing data and 85 million to 100 million unique TCR sequences. Among the roughly 400 genotyped donors, about 85% belonged to the genetic ancestry cluster associated with self-reported Caucasian donors. The study aimed to test whether signatures of past pathogen exposure could be identified by cataloging public T cell receptors. The T cell repertoires of under 700 subjects were profiled by immunosequencing and related to cytomegalovirus serostatus. A separate validation cohort of over 95 different subjects was used in addition to the approximately 640-subject first cohort. The study combined high-throughput TCR immunosequencing, statistical association of individual TCRs with disease status, and machine learning to predict cytomegalovirus infection status. A later analysis re-analyzed previously published TCR beta repertoires from hundreds of donors and added high-resolution HLA genotyping to study TCR occurrence patterns. The later analysis used no new phenotypic data to find candidate immune exposures, relying instead on TCR beta sequences and their occurrence across donors. To decide whether each TCR beta V gene segment behaved as functional or pseudogenic, an earlier analysis of some 600 of the donors relied on high-throughput TCR beta sequencing. Donor age, sex, ethnicity and CMV serostatus were compiled together with the repertoire data. A later genetic analysis used genome-wide SNP genotypes for about 65% of the roughly 700 donors, treating that subset as a discovery cohort. Every repertoire in the discovery cohort had been generated on one and the same sequencing platform. HLA typing included class I and class II loci at four-digit resolution. The number of typed donors differed by locus: about 629-640 for A, B, C, DRB1 and DQB1; 500 to 550 for DQA1; 606 for DPA1; and around 490 for DPB1. Roughly 5 DR-DQ haplotypes were handled as single units for association and clustering because linkage in the cohort was strong. Among a few hundred genotyped donors of the cohort, an average of approximately 250,000 unique TCR beta nucleotide sequences were sequenced per donor, around a sixth of them non-productive.

In regard to this clone: Which antigen it targets is not known. Per-base quality was not reported, and no clone a single base away is much larger than it.

The cohort comprised more than 550 healthy bone marrow donors. Cohort members were all nominally healthy when sampled, although unrecorded immune exposures were likely present. The donor tested CMV seropositive, placing the donor among the roughly 270 seropositive members of the cohort. A peripheral blood sample was collected from each donor, and TCR beta sequencing was performed on peripheral blood mononuclear cells. Genomic DNA extraction from the blood cell samples was performed with the Qiagen DNeasy Blood Extraction Kit. Library preparation was by the immunoSEQ multiplex PCR assay. The multiplex PCR relied on a mix of 60 forward primers for TCR Vbeta segments and 13 reverse primers for TCR Jbeta segments. Amplification of the CDR3 region of rearranged TCR beta genes was performed with a multiplex PCR assay on genomic DNA. Amplified TCR beta libraries were sequenced as 87-base-pair reads on the Illumina HiSeq System. In the authors' own workflow: Across the roughly 670 repertoires, a later analysis counted roughly 84 million unique TCR beta chains, approximately 10 million of which were shared by at least two donors. To remove PCR and sequencing errors, raw reads were error-corrected and collapsed into unique sequences using a nearest-neighbor algorithm that merged closely related sequences. Alignment of CDR3 sequences to IMGT reference sequences was used to assign V, D and J gene segments. For a sequence to be retained, a match of at least six nucleotides was required to both a V gene segment and a J gene segment. Rearrangements were called productive when the CDR3 lacked stop codons and stayed in frame with V and J; all others were non-productive. Following IMGT convention, CDR3 was defined as the stretch from the second conserved V-encoded cysteine to the conserved J-encoded phenylalanine. The earlier analysis of some 550 of the donors excluded any sequence lacking an unambiguous match to a single V gene segment. In an earlier analysis of more than 500 of the donors, a V segment was called functional when productive rearrangements were above 56.7%, and segregating when the standard deviation between donors exceeded 5%. A statistical classification framework was built for diagnosing cytomegalovirus status from the catalog of TCR beta chain sequences. In a later analysis, TCR nucleotide sequences were compared against IMGT/GENE-DB human TR gene sequences so that V and J genes could be assigned. A later analysis assigned CDR3 sequences and most-parsimonious VDJ recombination scenarios with the TCRdist pipeline. In a later analysis, every TCR beta chain was defined by the combination of its CDR3 amino acid sequence and its V-gene family, and reads without a unique V-gene family were dropped. A later analysis removed nearly 600 highly shared, low-generation-probability nucleotide sequences to deal with suspected cross-contamination and a sequencing artifact. For each public chain, a later analysis derived a clonal expansion index from normalized ranks of inferred template counts within each repertoire. A later analysis computed generation probabilities with a VDJ recombination model fitted to out-of-frame rearrangements, and checked the results against IGoR. Hypergeometric tests were used in a later analysis to score TCR-TCR, TCR-HLA and TCR-CMV co-occurrence, with a repertoire-size bias correction applied to the TCR pairs. To estimate false discovery rates, a later analysis permuted the HLA or CMV assignments 20 times. In a later analysis, co-occurring TCRs were grouped using DBSCAN, and TCRdist sequence similarity was added for clustering within HLA-allele-positive subsets. Repertoires with fewer than 30,000 or more than 120,000 public chains, plus five repertoires with anomalous nucleotide sharing, were excluded from co-occurrence clustering. In its TCRdb copy, this immuneACCESS table keeps in-frame sequences only and misses some clones. Where compared with another copy, unresolved V genes explain less than half of these, and the others have no known cause. The V and J calls and clone size are taken from that table; D and trimming were inferred from the DNA. The sample includes around 170,000 clones, with roughly 84% observed a single time. The ten largest clones represent 2% to 3% of the sample.

After removal of 7 bases from V and 4 bases from J, the junction retains 9 bases not matched to a gene. As encoded in the germline V gene (reference sequence), CDR1 is LNHDA while CDR2 is SQIVND. The CDR3 covers 14 residues, taking in both the cysteine and the phenylalanine. The DNA shown is the 42-base CDR3, in frame from base 1. Results and caveats for the whole study, not just this receptor: The presence/absence analyses assumed that sequencing depth was roughly uniform across donors, and that assumption may not be true. In a later genetic analysis, fewer N-insertions in productive TCRs were reported among donors in an Asian-associated ancestry cluster than the approximately 710-donor mean. A cluster of highly shared sequence variants was judged likely to represent a technical artifact of the sequencing pipeline. This cohort had only TCR beta chains sequenced, and the lack of alpha or paired-chain data limited which features could be detected. Most TCR sequences were observed very rarely across donors, whereas some public TCRs were present in many individuals. In vitro tests confirmed that three of the cytomegalovirus-associated TCR beta chains recognize cytomegalovirus antigens. Approximately 18 rarely observed V segments, including chromosome 9 orphons, were excluded from the earlier analysis of some 590 of the donors because counts were too low. Because some donors lacked HLA typing at each locus, the association tests relied only on the typed subset. Strong co-occurrence of HLA alleles, especially DR and DQ, made assigning TCR associations to individual alleles difficult. The classifier was reported to diagnose cytomegalovirus status with high specificity and sensitivity in both the original cohort and the validation cohort. Some IMGT-functional V segments, including TRBV6-2 and TRBV6-3, could not be told apart with the 87-base-pair reads, so those segments were excluded. A total of fewer than 200 TCR beta chains were listed by the study as associated with cytomegalovirus. CMV serostatus was the only immune exposure information available for the cohort. Correlated functional status among segregating V segments might reflect linkage disequilibrium, but an unknown experimental factor could not be ruled out. An association between a missense DCLRE1C variant and V-gene and J-gene trimming of TCR beta chains was found in a later genetic analysis and replicated in an independent cohort. In an earlier analysis of more than 500 of the donors, most TCR beta V segments appeared in productive rearrangements about 87% or about 30% of the time, broadly matching IMGT annotations. A later analysis found that TCR association rates varied across HLA loci, with DRB1 alleles showing the most associated TCRs and HLA-C alleles the fewest. The authors suggested that the approach could potentially be generalized to other disease states and immunological phenotypes. In a later analysis, around 15,000 TCR beta sequences were associated with specific HLA alleles at a false discovery rate of 0.05. A later analysis found that most CMV-associated TCR beta chains appeared HLA-restricted, with HLA associations seemingly driven largely by CMV exposure. A further reported finding was that TCR beta sequences accurately predicted the HLA-A and HLA-B alleles for most subjects in the first cohort. In a later analysis, HLA-associated TCR beta chains were found to be more clonally expanded and to have lower generation probabilities than equally common non-associated chains. A later analysis reported that several top co-occurrence clusters appeared linked to parvovirus B19, influenza, CMV and Epstein-Barr virus.

Input material: PBMCs. This TCR was sampled from a woman aged 45-59 years in good health and CMV-seropositive. This receptor chain uses TRBV19 and TRBJ2-7, with TRBD1 identical over 8 junction bases. At the DNA level, the sequence is TGTGCCAGTACCGCCGGGACAGGACCATACGAGCAGTACTTC. It translates to CASTAGTGPYEQYF.